What follows are 29 T cell receptor beta chains derived from one specimen sequenced in a study of patients and donors after allogeneic stem cell transplantation. Via MiXCR, TCRdb re-called the RT-PCR reads, giving one row per CDR3 protein. The sample records about 74,000 distinct CDR3 sequences, about 26% being singletons. The sample comprised blood, either unsorted or a sorted T cell fraction (not recorded which). The receptor set was obtained from a human donor who was either an allogeneic HSCT recipient or a stem cell or donor lymphocyte infusion donor (not recorded which). It is not recorded whose cells these are; they may come from a transplant donor.

This clonotype was seen a few times. This rearrangement joins TRBV5-1 to TRBJ2-5; 7 nucleotides match TRBD1. From germline, CDR1 is SGHRS and CDR2 YFSETQ. V lost 4 bases, J lost 1 base, and 7 bases stayed unmatched. The CDR3 totals 15 residues. CDR3 DNA sequence: TGCGCCAGCAGCGGGACAGTAGCTTTCCAAGAGACCCAGTACTTC. Its protein product is CASSGTVAFQETQYF.

The CDR3 DNA sequence: TGCGCCAGCAGCCACCTCGGGACAGGGGTTGAAGACATTCAGTACTTC. Translating it yields CASSHLGTGVEDIQYF. The chain couples TRBV4-1 to TRBJ2-4; 10 positions match TRBD1. The V gene's germline CDR1 is MGHRA and CDR2 YSYEKL. Losses at the gene ends were 3 bases for V and 8 bases for J; bases not matched to a gene: 10. This CDR3 is 16 amino acids long.

The genes are TRBV7-8 and TRBJ1-5; no reliable D call. The length of the CDR3 is 16 residues. Trimming took 5 bases from V and 0 from J, leaving 14 bases between them. Germline CDR1 SGHVS, CDR2 FQNEAQ. CDR3 residues: CASSRREKLSNQPQHF. DNA of the CDR3: TGTGCCAGCAGCCGCCGGGAGAAACTTAGCAATCAGCCCCAGCATTTT. The full variable domain, in which reference TRBV7-8 and TRBJ1-5 provide the parts outside the CDR3, is GAGVSQSPRYKVAKRGQDVALRCDPISGHVSLFWYQQALGQGPEFLTYFQNEAQLDKSGLPSDRFFAERPEGSVSTLKIQRTQQEDSAVYLCASSRREKLSNQPQHFGDGTRLSIL.

Only one count was recorded for this clonotype. The chain joins TRBV29-1 to TRBJ2-1; 11 positions agree with TRBD2. J gave up 4 bases and V 3 bases, and 8 bases lay outside the gene matches. This CDR3 region has 16 residues. In germline, CDR1 is SQVTM, CDR2 ANQGSEA. CDR3 protein: CSVDRGLAVLYNEQFF. CDR3 DNA sequence: TGCAGCGTTGATCGGGGACTAGCGGTCCTTTACAATGAGCAGTTCTTC.

This chain joins TRBV5-1 and TRBJ1-6; D is unclear. The CDR3 has 15 amino acids. CDR1 and CDR2 from the germline V gene are SGHRS and YFSETQ. V lost 0 bases, J lost 7 bases, and 11 bases lay in between. CDR3 loop: CASSLGPAKNSPLHF. The CDR3 DNA is TGCGCCAGCAGCTTGGGTCCTGCAAAGAATTCACCCCTCCACTTT.

The genes are TRBV7-9 and TRBJ1-2; D gene uncertain. This CDR3 is 16 amino acids long. Germline-derived CDR1 and CDR2 are SEHNR and FQNEAQ (reference sequence). The V and J ends lost 2 bases and 4 bases respectively, with 17 bases between them. The CDR3 region is CASSLFVGLTFYGYTF. The CDR3, as DNA: TGTGCCAGCAGCTTATTCGTCGGACTGACGTTCTATGGCTACACCTTC.

V and J are TRBV12-3 or TRBV12-4 and TRBJ1-1; D gene uncertain. V gave up 3 bases and J gave up 1 base, with 6 bases separating them. The CDR3 consists of 13 residues. The CDR3 loop is CASSFYENTEAFF. The CDR3 nucleotides read TGTGCCAGCAGTTTCTACGAGAACACTGAAGCTTTCTTT.

The chain couples TRBV5-1 to TRBJ2-1, with D perhaps TRBD2 (5 bases). The CDR3 length is 18 residues. CDR1 and CDR2 from the germline V gene are SGHRS and YFSETQ. V was clipped by 4 bases and J by 0 bases, with 20 bases between them. This CDR3 is CASSLGREPNPSYNEQFF. The CDR3 nucleotides read TGCGCCAGCAGCCTAGGACGGGAACCTAACCCCTCCTACAATGAGCAGTTCTTC.

This CDR3 is CAISAGGLWYF. The CDR3 region has the DNA TGTGCCATCAGTGCGGGTGGTCTCTGGTACTTC. This chain joins TRBV10-3 and TRBJ2-4; D not resolved. CDR1 is ENHRY, CDR2 SYGVKD, per germline. V lost 4 bases and J 15 bases, leaving 13 bases between the germline ends. The CDR3 runs 11 residues.

This clonotype was counted only a few times. This rearrangement joins TRBV10-3 to TRBJ2-7; TRBD1 aligns across 8 bases. Trimming cost V 4 bases and J 7 bases; bases outside gene matches: 12. The CDR3 covers 15 residues. The germline CDR1 and CDR2 sequences are ENHRY and SYGVKD. Here the CDR3 reads CAISVLDRGYGEQYF. CDR3 coding DNA: TGTGCCATCAGTGTTTTAGACAGGGGATACGGTGAGCAGTACTTC.

The sample holds a few counts of this clonotype. The chain employs TRBV9 and TRBJ2-7, with TRBD2 as a possible D gene (5 bases). The germline V gene encodes CDR1 SGDLS and CDR2 YYNGEE. With 0 bases removed from V and 3 bases from J, the gap between germline ends came to 13 bases. The CDR3 sequence is 15 residues long. The CDR3 reads CASSVGPSSLYEQYF. The CDR3, as DNA: TGTGCCAGCAGCGTAGGCCCTAGCAGCCTCTACGAGCAGTACTTC.

The rearrangement uses TRBV29-1 and TRBJ2-7, with D perhaps matching TRBD1 (5 bases). Trimming pared 7 bases from V and 3 bases from J, leaving 16 bases between. CDR3 size: 13 residues. Germline V lookup: CDR1 SQVTM, CDR2 ANQGSEA. The CDR3, as DNA: TGCAGCGCACAGGTAACCCTGGACTACGAGCAGTACTTC. Residues: CSAQVTLDYEQYF.

This clonotype was seen a single time. The chain links TRBV9 to TRBJ2-2, with D perhaps TRBD1 or TRBD2 (5 bases each). The CDR3 covers 12 residues. V lost 4 bases to trimming and J lost 9 bases, with 10 bases between them. Germline assignment: CDR1 SGDLS and CDR2 YYNGEE. The CDR3 coding sequence is TGTGCCAGCAGCTTATGGGGGAGGGAGCTGTTTTTT. Translation: CASSLWGRELFF. The full variable domain, rest sourced from reference TRBV9 and TRBJ2-2, is DSGVTQTPKHLITATGQRVTLRCSPRSGDLSVYWYQQSLDQGLQFLIQYYNGEERAKGNILERFSAQQFPDLHSELNLSSLELGDSALYFCASSLWGRELFFGEGSRLTVL.

Here the CDR3 reads CASSFAGSTDTQYF. In DNA, the CDR3 is TGCGCCAGCAGCTTTGCGGGTAGCACAGATACGCAGTATTTT. This chain links TRBV5-1 with TRBJ2-3, with D possibly being TRBD2 (5 bases). The CDR3 runs to 14 residues. Germline CDR1 is SGHRS and CDR2 is YFSETQ. V shed 2 bases and J shed 0 bases, with 7 bases lying between them.

The rearrangement uses TRBV15 and TRBJ1-6, with D maybe TRBD1 (6 bases). Germline assignment: CDR1 LNHNV and CDR2 YYDKDF (reference sequence). V gave up 0 bases and J gave up 7 bases, with 13 bases separating them. The CDR3 has 16 amino acids. The CDR3 sequence: CATSRDFSGVNSPLHF. The CDR3 DNA is TGTGCCACCAGCAGAGATTTCTCAGGGGTAAATTCACCCCTCCACTTT.

This clonotype came up a few times. The CDR3 region is CASSSLLLGNTIYF. The DNA of the CDR3 is TGTGCCAGCAGCTCTCTATTACTTGGAAACACCATATATTTT. V usage is TRBV7-9 and J usage is TRBJ1-3; D is ambiguous. The CDR3 runs 14 residues. Germline V gene lookup returns CDR1 SEHNR and CDR2 FQNEAQ (reference sequence). V dropped 4 bases and J dropped 3 bases, with 10 bases sitting between them. The entire variable domain, with the rest obtained from reference TRBV7-9 and TRBJ1-3, is as follows: DTGVSQNPRHKITKRGQNVTFRCDPISEHNRLYWYRQTLGQGPEFLTYFQNEAQLEKSRLLSDRFSAERPKGSFSTLEIQRTEQGDSAMYLCASSSLLLGNTIYFGEGSWLTVV.

This clonotype was observed a few times. The gene calls are TRBV5-1 and TRBJ1-4; D remains unclear. The germline V gene has CDR1 SGHRS and CDR2 YFSETQ. V lost 4 bases and J 6 bases, leaving 22 bases between the germline ends. The CDR3 runs 17 residues. Here the CDR3 reads CASSRGGGYVSDEKLFF. The CDR3 DNA is TGCGCCAGCAGCCGGGGAGGAGGGTATGTTTCGGATGAAAAACTGTTTTTT.

This clonotype was seen more than once but under ten times. The chain uses TRBV3-1 and TRBJ1-6, with 7 nucleotides matching TRBD1. Germline V gene lookup returns CDR1 LGHDT and CDR2 YNNKEL (reference sequence). The CDR3 has 12 residues. V trimming: 11 bases; J trimming: 5 bases; junction bases outside the gene matches: 3. The CDR3 is CACGQDNSPLHF. In nucleotides, the CDR3 is TGTGCCTGTGGACAGGATAATTCACCCCTCCACTTT.

The rearrangement links TRBV5-8 to TRBJ2-3, with TRBD1 identical over 10 bases. The trim removed 2 bases at V and 3 bases at J, leaving 3 bases unmatched. Germline V lookup: CDR1 SGHTS, CDR2 YDEGEE. This CDR3 contains 15 residues. CDR3: CASSFGDRGTDTQYF. CDR3 nucleotide sequence: TGTGCCAGCAGCTTCGGGGACAGGGGTACAGATACGCAGTATTTT.

This clonotype was seen a few times. V is TRBV5-1 and J is TRBJ2-2; D might be TRBD1 or TRBD2, each matching 6 bases. The CDR3 is 15 residues long. Germline V gene data show CDR1 as SGHRS and CDR2 as YFSETQ. The V and J ends lost 2 bases and 6 bases respectively, with 14 bases between them. The CDR3 coding sequence is TGCGCCAGCAGCTTTGTTCCAGGGGAGGCCGGGGAGCTGTTTTTT. This sequence encodes CASSFVPGEAGELFF.

The table lists this clonotype with a few counts. The chain employs TRBV29-1 and TRBJ2-7; D tentatively reads TRBD1 or TRBD2 (5 bases each). Germline V gives CDR1 SQVTM, CDR2 ANQGSEA. The CDR3 extends over 12 amino acids. Trimming cost V 4 bases and J 2 bases, with 9 bases left between them. CDR3 nucleotide sequence: TGCAGCGTTGTGGGACGCACCTACGAGCAGTACTTC. Its translation: CSVVGRTYEQYF.

This clonotype has a count of ten or more. V is TRBV11-2 and J is TRBJ2-1; possible D gene TRBD1, 5 bases. V was pared by 5 bases and J by 4 bases, with 24 bases between. The CDR3 totals 18 residues. Germline V gene lookup returns CDR1 SGHAT and CDR2 FQNNGV. Here the CDR3 DNA reads TGTGCCAGCAGCGGCCGCGATACGGCAGGGTTGGGATACAATGAGCAGTTCTTC. It yields the protein CASSGRDTAGLGYNEQFF.

The gene calls are TRBV5-1 and TRBJ2-3; D unclear. The V gene's germline CDR1 is SGHRS and CDR2 YFSETQ. Trimming pared 1 base from V and 2 bases from J, leaving 5 bases between. The CDR3 loop spans 13 amino acids. The CDR3 coding sequence is TGCGCCAGCAGCTTGATTCCCACAGATACGCAGTATTTT. Protein: CASSLIPTDTQYF.

The chain combines TRBV19 with TRBJ1-5; weak D call: TRBD1 (5 bases). There are 16 residues in the CDR3. Germline CDR1 is LNHDA and CDR2 is SQIVND (reference sequence). The ends were cut back, 7 bases at V and 2 bases at J, with 18 bases in the middle. The CDR3 reads CASTYMWDQGNQPQHF. CDR3 coding DNA: TGTGCCAGTACCTACATGTGGGACCAGGGCAATCAGCCCCAGCATTTT.

The table lists this clonotype with many counts. The chain has TRBV5-1 and TRBJ1-1; 7 bases line up with TRBD1. This CDR3 region has 14 residues. Unmatched junction bases numbered 7, after V lost 7 bases and J lost 1 base. CDR1 SGHRS and CDR2 YFSETQ come from the germline V gene. DNA of the CDR3: TGCGCCAGCTACCCGGGACAGCCGAACACTGAAGCTTTCTTT. Translated: CASYPGQPNTEAFF. Combining the CDR3 with reference TRBV5-1 and TRBJ1-1 gives the whole variable domain KAGVTQTPRYLIKTRGQQVTLSCSPISGHRSVSWYQQTPGQGLQFLFEYFSETQRNKGNFPGRFSGRQFSNSRSEMNVSTLELGDSALYLCASYPGQPNTEAFFGQGTRLTVV.

This chain uses TRBV29-1 with TRBJ1-1; TRBD1 might be the D (5 bases). Germline assignment: CDR1 SQVTM and CDR2 ANQGSEA. CDR3 length: 12 amino acids. The V end lost 4 bases, the J end lost 1 base, and 7 bases lay between the germline ends. DNA of the CDR3: TGCAGCGTTGGCGGGACGAACACTGAAGCTTTCTTT. Translated: CSVGGTNTEAFF.

The rearrangement uses TRBV4-2 and TRBJ2-7; 16 nucleotides align to TRBD2. Germline-derived CDR1 and CDR2 are LGHNA and YNFKEQ. CDR3 length: 18 residues. V lost 5 bases to trimming and J lost 3 bases; unmatched junction nucleotides: 10. This CDR3 reads CASSLGLAGGPKFYEQYF. CDR3 sequence (DNA): TGTGCCAGCAGCTTGGGACTAGCGGGAGGGCCGAAGTTCTACGAGCAGTACTTC.

Only a few counts were recorded for this clonotype. This rearrangement joins TRBV7-2 to TRBJ2-5; the D gene could be TRBD1 or TRBD2 (5 bases each). The CDR3 spans 15 residues. The germline gives CDR1 SGHTA, CDR2 FQGNSA. Trimming pared 2 bases from V and 5 bases from J, leaving 15 bases between. The CDR3 is CASSLSGTPGETQYF. The CDR3 DNA is TGTGCCAGCAGCTTATCCGGGACCCCGGGCGAGACCCAGTACTTC.

This clonotype has at least ten counts. This rearrangement joins TRBV12-3 or TRBV12-4 to TRBJ2-3, with D perhaps being TRBD1 or TRBD2 (6 bases each). This CDR3 region has 15 residues. Trimming cost V 4 bases and J 9 bases, with 20 bases left between them. This CDR3 reads CASSSFSGPTGTQYF. The CDR3 DNA reads as TGTGCCAGCAGTTCTTTTAGCGGACCTACAGGGACGCAGTATTTT.